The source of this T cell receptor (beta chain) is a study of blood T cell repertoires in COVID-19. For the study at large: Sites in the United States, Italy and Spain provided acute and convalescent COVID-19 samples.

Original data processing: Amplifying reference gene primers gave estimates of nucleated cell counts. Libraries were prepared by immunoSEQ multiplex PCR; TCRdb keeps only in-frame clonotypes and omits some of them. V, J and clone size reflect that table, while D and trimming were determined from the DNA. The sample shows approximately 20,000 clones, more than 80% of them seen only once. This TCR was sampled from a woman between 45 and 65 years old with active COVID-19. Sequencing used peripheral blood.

CDR3 in amino acids: CASKTSGFQETQYF. CDR3 in DNA: TGCGCCAGCAAGACTAGCGGATTTCAAGAGACCCAGTACTTC. The chain recombines TRBV5-1 with TRBJ2-5; TRBD2 agrees at 9 bases. The CDR3 covers 14 residues. V was pared by 6 bases and J by 2 bases, with 5 bases of the junction left unmatched. Germline V gene lookup returns CDR1 SGHRS and CDR2 YFSETQ.